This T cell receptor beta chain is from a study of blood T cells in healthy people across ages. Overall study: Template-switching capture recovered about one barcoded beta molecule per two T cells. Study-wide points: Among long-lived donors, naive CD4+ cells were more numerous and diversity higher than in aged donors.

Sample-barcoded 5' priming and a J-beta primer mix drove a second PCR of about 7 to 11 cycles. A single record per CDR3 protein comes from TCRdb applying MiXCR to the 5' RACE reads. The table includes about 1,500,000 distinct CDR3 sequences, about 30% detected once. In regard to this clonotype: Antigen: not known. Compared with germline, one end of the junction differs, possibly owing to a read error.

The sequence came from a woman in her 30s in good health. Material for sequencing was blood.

CDR3 region: CASSLDGVDEKLFF. The CDR3 DNA reads as TGTGCCAGCAGTTTAGATGGGGTGGATGAAAAACTGTTTTTT. The chain couples TRBV7-2 to TRBJ1-4; D unclear. Looked up from germline, CDR1 is SGHTA and CDR2 is FQGNSA. CDR3 length: 14 amino acids.